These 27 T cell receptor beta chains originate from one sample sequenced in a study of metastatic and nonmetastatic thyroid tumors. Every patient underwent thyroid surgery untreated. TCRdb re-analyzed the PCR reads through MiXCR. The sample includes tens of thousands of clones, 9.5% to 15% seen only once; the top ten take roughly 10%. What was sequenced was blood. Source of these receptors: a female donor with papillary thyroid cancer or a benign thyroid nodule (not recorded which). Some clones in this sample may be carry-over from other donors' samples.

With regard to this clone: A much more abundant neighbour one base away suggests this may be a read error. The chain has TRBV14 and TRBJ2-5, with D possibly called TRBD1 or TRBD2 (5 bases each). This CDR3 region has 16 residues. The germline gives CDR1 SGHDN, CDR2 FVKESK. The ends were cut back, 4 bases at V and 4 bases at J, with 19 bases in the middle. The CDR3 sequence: CASSPTVWGLRETQYF. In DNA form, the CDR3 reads TGTGCCAGCAGCCCCACGGTTTGGGGGTTGAGAGAGACCCAGTACTTC.

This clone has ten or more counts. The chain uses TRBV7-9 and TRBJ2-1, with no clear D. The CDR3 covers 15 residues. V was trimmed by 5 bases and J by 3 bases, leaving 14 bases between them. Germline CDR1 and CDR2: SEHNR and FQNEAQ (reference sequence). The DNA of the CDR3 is TGTGCCAGCAGCCCCCCGTTTGAGGACTACAATGAGCAGTTCTTC. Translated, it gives CASSPPFEDYNEQFF.

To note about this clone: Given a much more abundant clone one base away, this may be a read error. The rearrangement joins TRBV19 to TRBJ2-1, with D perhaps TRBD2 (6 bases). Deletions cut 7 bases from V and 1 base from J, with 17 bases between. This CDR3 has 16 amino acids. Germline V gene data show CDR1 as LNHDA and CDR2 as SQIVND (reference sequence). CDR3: CASTTRGSGSYNEQFF. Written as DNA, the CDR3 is TGTGCCAGTACCACCCGGGGCAGCGGGTCCTACAATGAGCAGTTCTTC.

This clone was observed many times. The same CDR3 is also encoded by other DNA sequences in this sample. In DNA, the CDR3 is TGTGCCACCCGGGAGCGTTTGGGGAGCCAAGAGACCCAGTACTTC. It specifies CATRERLGSQETQYF. V usage is TRBV3-1 and J usage is TRBJ2-5; TRBD2 might be the D (6 bases). The CDR3 is made up of 15 amino acids. CDR1 and CDR2 from the germline V gene are LGHDT and YNNKEL (reference sequence). Deletions cut 10 bases from V and 1 base from J, with 19 bases between.

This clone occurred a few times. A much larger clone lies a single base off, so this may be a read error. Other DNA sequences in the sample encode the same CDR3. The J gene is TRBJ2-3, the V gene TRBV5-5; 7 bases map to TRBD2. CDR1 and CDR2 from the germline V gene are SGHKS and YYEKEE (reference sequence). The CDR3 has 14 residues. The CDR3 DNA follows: TGTGCCAGCAGGCTCGCTAGCGGTGGCGATACGCAGTACTTT. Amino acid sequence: CASRLASGGDTQYF. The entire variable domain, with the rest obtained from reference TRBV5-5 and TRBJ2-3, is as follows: DAGVTQSPTHLIKTRGQQVTLRCSPISGHKSVSWYQQVLGQGPQFIFQYYEKEERGRGNFPDRFSARQFPNYSSELNVNALLLGDSALYLCASRLASGGDTQYFGPGTRLTVL.

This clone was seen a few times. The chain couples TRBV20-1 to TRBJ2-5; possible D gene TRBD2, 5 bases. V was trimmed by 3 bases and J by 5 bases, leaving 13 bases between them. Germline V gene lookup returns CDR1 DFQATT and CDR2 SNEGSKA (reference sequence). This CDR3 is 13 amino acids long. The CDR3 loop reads CSARGWRMETQYF. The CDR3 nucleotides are TGCAGTGCTAGGGGTTGGAGGATGGAGACCCAGTACTTC.

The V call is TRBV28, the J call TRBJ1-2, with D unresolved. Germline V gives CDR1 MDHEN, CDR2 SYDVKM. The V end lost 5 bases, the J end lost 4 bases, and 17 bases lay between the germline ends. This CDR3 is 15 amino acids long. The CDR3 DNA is TGTGCCAGCAGTCTGGGAGCAGACATAAGCTATGGCTACACCTTC. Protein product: CASSLGADISYGYTF.

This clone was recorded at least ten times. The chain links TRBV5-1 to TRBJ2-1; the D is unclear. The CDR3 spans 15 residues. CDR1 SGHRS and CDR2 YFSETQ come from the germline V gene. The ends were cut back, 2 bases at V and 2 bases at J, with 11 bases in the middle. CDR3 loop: CASSFGSSAYNEQFF. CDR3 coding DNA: TGCGCCAGCAGCTTCGGATCCAGCGCCTACAATGAGCAGTTCTTC.

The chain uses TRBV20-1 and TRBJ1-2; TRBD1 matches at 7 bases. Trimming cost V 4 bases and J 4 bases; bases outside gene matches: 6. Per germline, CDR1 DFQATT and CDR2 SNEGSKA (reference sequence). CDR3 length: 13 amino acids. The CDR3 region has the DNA TGCAGTGCTATAGATCGGGACAGCTATGGCTACACCTTC. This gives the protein CSAIDRDSYGYTF.

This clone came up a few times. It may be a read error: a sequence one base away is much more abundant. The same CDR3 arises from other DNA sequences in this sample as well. The CDR3 sequence: CASSLGPLAGGFEQYF. DNA for the CDR3: TGCGCCAGTAGCTTGGGGCCTCTAGCGGGAGGGTTCGAGCAGTACTTC. This chain links TRBV5-1 with TRBJ2-7; TRBD2 aligns across 12 bases. The CDR3 spans 16 residues. Germline-derived CDR1 and CDR2 are SGHRS and YFSETQ.

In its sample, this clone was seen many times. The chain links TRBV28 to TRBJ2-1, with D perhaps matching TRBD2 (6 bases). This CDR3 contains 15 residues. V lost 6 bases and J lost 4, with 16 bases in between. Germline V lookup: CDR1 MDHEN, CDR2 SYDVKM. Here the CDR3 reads CASSSSPRGYNEQFF. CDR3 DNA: TGTGCCAGCAGCTCGTCTCCTCGGGGGTACAATGAGCAGTTCTTC.

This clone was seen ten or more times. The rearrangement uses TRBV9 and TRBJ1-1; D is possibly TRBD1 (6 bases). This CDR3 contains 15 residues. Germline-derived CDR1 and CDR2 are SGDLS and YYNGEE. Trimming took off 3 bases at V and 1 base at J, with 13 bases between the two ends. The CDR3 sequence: CASSAGHLGNTEAFF. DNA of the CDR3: TGTGCCAGCAGCGCGGGACATTTGGGGAACACTGAAGCTTTCTTT.

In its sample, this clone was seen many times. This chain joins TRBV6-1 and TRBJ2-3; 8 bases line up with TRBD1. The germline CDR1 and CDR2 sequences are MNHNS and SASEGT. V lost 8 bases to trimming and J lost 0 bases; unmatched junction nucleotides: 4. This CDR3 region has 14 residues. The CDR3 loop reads CASSQGASTDTQYF. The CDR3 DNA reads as TGTGCCAGCTCCCAGGGGGCGAGCACAGATACGCAGTATTTT.

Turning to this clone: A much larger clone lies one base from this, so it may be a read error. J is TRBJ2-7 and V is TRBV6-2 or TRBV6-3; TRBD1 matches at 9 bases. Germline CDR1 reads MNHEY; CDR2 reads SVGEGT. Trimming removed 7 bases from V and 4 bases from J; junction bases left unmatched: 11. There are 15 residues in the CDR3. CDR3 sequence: CASIPVGQGSYEQYF. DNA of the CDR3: TGTGCCAGCATCCCAGTGGGACAGGGAAGTTACGAGCAGTACTTC.

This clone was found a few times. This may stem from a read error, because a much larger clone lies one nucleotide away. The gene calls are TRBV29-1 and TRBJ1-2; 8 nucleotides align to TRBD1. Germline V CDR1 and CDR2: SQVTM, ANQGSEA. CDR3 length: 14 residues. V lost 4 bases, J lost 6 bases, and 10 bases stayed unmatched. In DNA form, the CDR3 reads TGCAGCGTTGCGGCGGACAGGGTTGCCGATGGCTACACCTTC. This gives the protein CSVAADRVADGYTF.

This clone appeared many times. CDR3 bases: TGTGCCAGCAGTTTCGAGGGGAACTATGGCTACACCTTC. Protein: CASSFEGNYGYTF. This chain links TRBV28 with TRBJ1-2; a weak D match, TRBD1 (5 bases). The CDR3 spans 13 residues. From germline, CDR1 is MDHEN and CDR2 SYDVKM. The V gene lost 3 bases and the J gene lost 2 bases, with 7 bases spanning the gap.

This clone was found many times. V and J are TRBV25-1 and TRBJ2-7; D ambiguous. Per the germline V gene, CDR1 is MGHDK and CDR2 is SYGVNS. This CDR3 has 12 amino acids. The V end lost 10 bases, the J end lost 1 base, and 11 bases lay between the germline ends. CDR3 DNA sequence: TGTGCCATCCACGACGTATCCTACGAGCAGTACTTC. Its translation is CAIHDVSYEQYF.

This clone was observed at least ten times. CDR3 sequence (DNA): TGTGCCAGCAGCTTCCCCCGGGAGGAAGACTCTGGGGCCAACGTCCTGACTTTC. Its translation is CASSFPREEDSGANVLTF. The chain joins TRBV7-9 to TRBJ2-6; TRBD2 matches at 7 bases. The germline V gene encodes CDR1 SEHNR and CDR2 FQNEAQ (reference sequence). The CDR3 has 18 residues. Unmatched junction bases numbered 8, after V lost 3 bases and J lost 0 bases.

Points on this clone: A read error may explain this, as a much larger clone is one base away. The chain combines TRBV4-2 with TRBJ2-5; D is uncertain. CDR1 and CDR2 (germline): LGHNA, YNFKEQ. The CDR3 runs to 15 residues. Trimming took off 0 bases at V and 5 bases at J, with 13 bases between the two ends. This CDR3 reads CASSQDRGSEETQYF. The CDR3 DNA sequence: TGTGCCAGCAGCCAAGATCGCGGATCCGAGGAGACCCAGTACTTC.

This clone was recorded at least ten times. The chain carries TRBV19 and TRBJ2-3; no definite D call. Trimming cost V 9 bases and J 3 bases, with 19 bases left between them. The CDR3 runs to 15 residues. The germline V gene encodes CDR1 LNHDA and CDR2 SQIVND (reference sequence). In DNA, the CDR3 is TGTGCCAGCACTACCTCTTTATCCGCAACAGATACGCAGTATTTT. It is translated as CASTTSLSATDTQYF.

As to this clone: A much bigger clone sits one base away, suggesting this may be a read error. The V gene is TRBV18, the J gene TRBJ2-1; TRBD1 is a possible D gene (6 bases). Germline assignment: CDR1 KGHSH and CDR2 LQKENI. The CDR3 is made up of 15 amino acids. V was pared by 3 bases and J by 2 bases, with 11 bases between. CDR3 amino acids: CASSPYRAPYNEQFF. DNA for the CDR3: TGTGCCAGCTCACCCTACAGGGCCCCCTACAATGAGCAGTTCTTC.

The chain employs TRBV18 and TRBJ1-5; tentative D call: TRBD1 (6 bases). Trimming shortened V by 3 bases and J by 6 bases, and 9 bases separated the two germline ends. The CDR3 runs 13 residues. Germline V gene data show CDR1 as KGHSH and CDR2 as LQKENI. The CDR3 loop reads CASSPDRFQPQHF. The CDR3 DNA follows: TGTGCCAGCTCACCCGACAGGTTTCAGCCCCAGCATTTT. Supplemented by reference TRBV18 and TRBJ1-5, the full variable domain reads NAGVMQNPRHLVRRRGQEARLRCSPMKGHSHVYWYRQLPEEGLKFMVYLQKENIIDESGMPKERFSAEFPKEGPSILRIQQVVRGDSAAYFCASSPDRFQPQHFGDGTRLSIL.

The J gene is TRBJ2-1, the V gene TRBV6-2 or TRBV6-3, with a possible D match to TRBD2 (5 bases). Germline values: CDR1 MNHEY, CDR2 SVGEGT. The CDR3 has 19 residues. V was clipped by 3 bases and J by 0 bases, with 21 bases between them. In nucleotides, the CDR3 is TGTGCCAGCAGTTATTCCGCAATGACGAGAGGGAGCTCCTACAATGAGCAGTTCTTC. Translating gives CASSYSAMTRGSSYNEQFF.

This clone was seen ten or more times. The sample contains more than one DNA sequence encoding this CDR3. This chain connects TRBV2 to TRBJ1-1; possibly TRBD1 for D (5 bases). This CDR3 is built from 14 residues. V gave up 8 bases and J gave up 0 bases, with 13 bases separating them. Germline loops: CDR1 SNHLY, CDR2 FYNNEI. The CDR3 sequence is CASGLGRLNTEAFF. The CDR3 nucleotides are TGTGCCAGCGGATTGGGACGACTGAACACTGAAGCTTTCTTT.

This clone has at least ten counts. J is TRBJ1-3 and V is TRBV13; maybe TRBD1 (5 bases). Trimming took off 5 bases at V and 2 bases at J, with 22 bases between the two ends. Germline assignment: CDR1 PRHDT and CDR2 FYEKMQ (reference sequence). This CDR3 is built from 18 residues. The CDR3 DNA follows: TGTGCCAGCAGCGTCGGCAGGGATCGTGTCCTGGCTGGAAACACCATATATTTT. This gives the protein CASSVGRDRVLAGNTIYF.

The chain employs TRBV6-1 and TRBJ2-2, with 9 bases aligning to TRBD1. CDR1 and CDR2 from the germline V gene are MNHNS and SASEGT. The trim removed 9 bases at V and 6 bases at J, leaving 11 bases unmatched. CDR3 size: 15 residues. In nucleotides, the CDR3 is TGTGCCAGTAATAATCACAGGGGGCGCCCCGGGGAGCTGTTTTTT. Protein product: CASNNHRGRPGELFF.

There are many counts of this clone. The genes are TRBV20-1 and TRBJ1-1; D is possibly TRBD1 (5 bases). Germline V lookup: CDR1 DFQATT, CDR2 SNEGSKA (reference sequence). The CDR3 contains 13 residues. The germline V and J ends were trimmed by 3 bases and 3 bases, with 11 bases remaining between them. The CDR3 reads CSASSGVDTEAFF. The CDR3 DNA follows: TGCAGTGCTAGTTCGGGGGTGGACACTGAAGCTTTCTTT.